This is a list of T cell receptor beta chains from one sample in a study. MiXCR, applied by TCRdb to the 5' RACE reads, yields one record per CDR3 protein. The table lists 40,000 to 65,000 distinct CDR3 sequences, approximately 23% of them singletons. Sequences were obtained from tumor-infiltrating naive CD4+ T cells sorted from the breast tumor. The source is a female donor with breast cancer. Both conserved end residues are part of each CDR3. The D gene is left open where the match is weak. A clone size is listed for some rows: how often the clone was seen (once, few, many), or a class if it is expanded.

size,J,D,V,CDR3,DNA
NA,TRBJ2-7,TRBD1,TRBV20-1,CSAEGQVLYEQYF,TGCAGTGCTGAAGGACAGGTCCTCTACGAGCAGTACTTC
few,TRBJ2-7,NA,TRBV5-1,CAGSLDLQGANNEQYF,TGCGCCGGCAGCTTGGATTTGCAGGGTGCCAACAATGAGCAGTACTTC
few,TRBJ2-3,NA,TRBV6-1,CASRPQTTGKVHTQYF,TGTGCCAGCAGACCTCAGACTACGGGGAAGGTGCATACGCAGTATTTT
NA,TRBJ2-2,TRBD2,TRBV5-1,CASSLDGGRDGELFF,TGCGCCAGCAGCTTGGACGGCGGGAGGGACGGGGAGCTGTTTTTT
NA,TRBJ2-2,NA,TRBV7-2,CASSLEAGRSTGELFF,TGTGCCAGCAGCTTAGAGGCGGGACGGAGCACCGGGGAGCTGTTTTTT
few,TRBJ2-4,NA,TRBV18,CASSPSTEEKHF,TGTGCCAGCTCACCGAGTACTGAGGAGAAACACTTC
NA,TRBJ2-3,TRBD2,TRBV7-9,CASSLVAGGRTDTQYF,TGTGCCAGCAGCCTCGTAGCGGGAGGTCGCACAGATACGCAGTATTTT
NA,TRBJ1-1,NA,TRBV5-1,CASRLGGEDTEAFF,TGCGCCAGCAGGCTGGGGGGCGAGGACACTGAAGCTTTCTTT
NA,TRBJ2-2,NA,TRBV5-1,CASSLARANTGELFF,TGCGCCAGCAGCTTGGCTCGAGCGAACACCGGGGAGCTGTTTTTT
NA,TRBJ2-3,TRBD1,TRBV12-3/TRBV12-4,CASRSQGARTDTQYF,TGTGCCAGCAGATCACAGGGGGCGCGGACAGATACGCAGTATTTT
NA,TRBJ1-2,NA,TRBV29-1,CSVENTDGYTF,TGCAGCGTTGAAAACACTGATGGCTACACCTTC
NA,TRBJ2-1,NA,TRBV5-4,CASSLVGGDEQFF,TGTGCCAGCAGCCTCGTGGGCGGGGATGAGCAGTTCTTC
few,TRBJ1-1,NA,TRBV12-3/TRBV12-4,CASNHRRRNTEAFF,TGTGCCAGCAACCACAGGAGGCGGAACACTGAAGCTTTCTTT
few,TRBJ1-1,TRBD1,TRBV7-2,CASSLARDSKAFF,TGTGCCAGCAGCTTAGCCAGGGACAGTAAAGCTTTCTTT
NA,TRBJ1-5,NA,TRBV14,CASSRRGDNQPQHF,TGTGCCAGCAGCCGCAGGGGTGACAATCAGCCCCAGCATTTT
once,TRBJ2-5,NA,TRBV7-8,CASSAFSGFGLETQYF,TGTGCCAGCAGCGCCTTTAGCGGTTTCGGTCTGGAGACCCAGTACTTC
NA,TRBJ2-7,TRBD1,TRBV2,CASSENLGTGSYEQYF,TGTGCCAGCAGTGAAAATTTAGGGACAGGGTCCTACGAGCAGTACTTC
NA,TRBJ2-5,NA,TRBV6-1,CASTPQSQETQYF,TGTGCCAGCACCCCACAGTCCCAAGAGACCCAGTACTTC
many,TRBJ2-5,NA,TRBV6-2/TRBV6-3,CASGRSGYQETQYF,TGTGCCAGCGGGCGGAGCGGGTACCAAGAGACCCAGTACTTC
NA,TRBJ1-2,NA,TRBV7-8,CASSPTRTLPNYGYTF,TGTGCCAGCAGCCCGACGAGAACGTTACCTAACTATGGCTACACCTTC
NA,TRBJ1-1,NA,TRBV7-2,CASSGGGGEAFF,TGTGCCAGCAGCGGAGGAGGAGGTGAAGCTTTCTTT
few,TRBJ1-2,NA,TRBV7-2,CASSLGGDMVLGGYTF,TGTGCCAGCAGCTTAGGAGGAGATATGGTACTTGGAGGCTACACCTTC
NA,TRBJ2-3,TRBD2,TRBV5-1,CASSLSAGRADTQYF,TGCGCCAGCAGCTTGTCAGCGGGACGTGCAGATACGCAGTATTTT
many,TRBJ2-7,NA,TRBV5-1,CASSQPSEGTYEQYF,TGCGCCAGCAGCCAACCCTCGGAGGGCACCTACGAGCAGTACTTC
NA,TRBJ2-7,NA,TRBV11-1,CASSSSLSEQYF,TGTGCCAGCAGCTCTTCCCTGAGCGAGCAGTACTTC
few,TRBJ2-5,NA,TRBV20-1,CSASISRTFKETQYF,TGCAGTGCTAGTATTTCAAGGACCTTCAAAGAGACCCAGTACTTC
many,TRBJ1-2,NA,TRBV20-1,CSASLGGSGYTF,TGCAGTGCTAGTCTGGGGGGGAGCGGCTACACCTTC
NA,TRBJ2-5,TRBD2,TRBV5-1,CASSLASGRSETQYF,TGCGCCAGCAGCTTGGCCAGCGGGAGATCAGAGACCCAGTACTTC
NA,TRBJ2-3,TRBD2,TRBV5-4,CASSLGGGRSTDTQYF,TGTGCCAGCAGCTTGGGTGGCGGGAGGAGCACAGATACGCAGTATTTT
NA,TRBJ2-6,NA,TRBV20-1,CSARDSGTGANVLTF,TGCAGTGCTAGGGACTCAGGGACTGGGGCCAACGTCCTGACTTTC
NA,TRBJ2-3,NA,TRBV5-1,CASSLSDIQGDMQYF,TGCGCCAGTAGCTTGTCTGACATCCAGGGAGATATGCAGTATTTT
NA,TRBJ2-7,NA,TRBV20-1,CSARDGGRAPNEQYF,TGCAGTGCTAGAGATGGCGGGCGGGCCCCGAACGAGCAGTACTTC
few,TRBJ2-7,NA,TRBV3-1,CASSQVFAGSYEQYF,TGTGCCAGCAGCCAAGTCTTTGCCGGCTCCTACGAGCAGTACTTC
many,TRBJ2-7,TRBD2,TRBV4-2,CASSRATSGGYEQYF,TGTGCCAGCAGCCGGGCGACTAGCGGGGGCTACGAGCAGTACTTC
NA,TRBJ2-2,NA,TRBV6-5,CASSSQTGRYGELFF,TGTGCCAGCAGTTCACAGACAGGGAGGTACGGGGAGCTGTTTTTT
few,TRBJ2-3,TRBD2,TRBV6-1,CASSNVAGGTDTQYF,TGTGCCAGCAGTAACGTAGCGGGGGGCACAGATACGCAGTATTTT
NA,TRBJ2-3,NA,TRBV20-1,CSARVKGTDTQYF,TGCAGTGCTAGAGTAAAAGGCACAGATACGCAGTATTTT
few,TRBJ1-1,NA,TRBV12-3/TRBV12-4,CASSLRRGMNTEAFF,TGTGCCAGCAGTTTGCGCAGGGGAATGAACACTGAAGCTTTCTTT
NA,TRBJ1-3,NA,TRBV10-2,CASTGTSSGNTIYF,TGCGCCAGCACCGGGACAAGCTCTGGAAACACCATATATTTT
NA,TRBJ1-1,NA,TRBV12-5,CASALFGNTEAFF,TGTGCTAGTGCCTTGTTTGGGAACACTGAAGCTTTCTTT